This entry lists 22 T cell receptor beta chains sequenced from one sample in a study of cytomegalovirus exposure and HLA in healthy donors. The PCR had 60 Vbeta and 13 Jbeta primers. Sequencing was performed with immunoSEQ multiplex PCR; in TCRdb, only in-frame clones are kept and a portion is missing. The sample has under 300,000 clones, 80% to 95% seen once; the top ten hold 1.7%. Sequencing used PBMCs. The source is a girl aged 2-15 years in good health and CMV-seronegative.

For this clone: Other DNA sequences in this specimen translate into the identical CDR3. CDR3 coding DNA: TGTGCCAGCAGCTTGGGACAGGGGAACACCGGGGAGCTGTTTTTT. Protein: CASSLGQGNTGELFF. This rearrangement joins TRBV5-4 to TRBJ2-2; 7 nucleotides line up with TRBD1. Germline values: CDR1 SGHNT, CDR2 YYREEE (reference sequence). V lost 0 bases, J lost 1 base, and 0 bases stayed unmatched. CDR3 size: 15 residues.

V and J are TRBV27 and TRBJ2-3, with 12 bases identical to TRBD2. CDR3 length equals 16 residues. The V segment lost 4 bases and the J segment 5 bases; nucleotides outside the gene matches: 7. Germline lookup yields CDR1 MNHEY and CDR2 SMNVEV (reference sequence). CDR3 DNA sequence: TGTGCCAGCAGTTCGGCACTAGCGGGGGGCCAAGATACGCAGTATTTT. Amino acid sequence: CASSSALAGGQDTQYF.

The count of this clone is one. The chain couples TRBV4-2 to TRBJ2-7; TRBD1 matches at 8 bases. CDR1 is LGHNA and CDR2 is YNFKEQ in the germline V gene. V dropped 0 bases and J dropped 6; count of bases not matched to a gene: 7. This CDR3 has 15 residues. CDR3 DNA sequence: TGTGCCAGCAGCCAAGATCGGCAGGGGGCGGGCGAGCAGTACTTC. This encodes CASSQDRQGAGEQYF.

This clone has only a few counts. CDR3 DNA sequence: TGTGCCAGCAGTTTGCCAATCCCGAAGAGAGACGGGGGTAGTGGCTACACCTTC. Translating gives CASSLPIPKRDGGSGYTF. The chain has TRBV28 and TRBJ1-2; D might be TRBD1 (5 bases). V dropped 3 bases and J dropped 7 bases, with 27 bases sitting between them. From germline, CDR1 is MDHEN and CDR2 SYDVKM. The CDR3 extends over 18 amino acids.

This clone is a singleton in its sample. CDR3 DNA sequence: TGTGCCAGCAGTGGGAGAAACGGGAAGCGGTCCGGGTCCTACGAGCAGTACTTC. Amino acids: CASSGRNGKRSGSYEQYF. The chain uses TRBV6-1 and TRBJ2-7; the D gene is possibly TRBD2 (5 bases). Germline assignment: CDR1 MNHNS and CDR2 SASEGT. The CDR3 has 18 amino acids. Between the trimmed V and J ends, which lost 4 bases and 1 base, there was a span of 23 bases.

This clone came up a few times. The CDR3, as DNA: TGTGCCAGCAGCCCCTCCCTTGGGGGGGGCTCTGAAGCTTTCTTT. Encoded protein: CASSPSLGGGSEAFF. The rearrangement joins TRBV5-6 to TRBJ1-1; possibly TRBD1 for D (6 bases). Trimming shortened V by 4 bases and J by 6 bases, and 19 bases separated the two germline ends. The CDR3 is 15 residues long. The germline CDR1 and CDR2 sequences are SGHDT and YYEEEE.

This chain joins TRBV13 and TRBJ2-5; 8 positions match TRBD2. The CDR3 is made up of 14 amino acids. V dropped 7 bases and J dropped 4; count of bases not matched to a gene: 8. Germline V CDR1 and CDR2: PRHDT, FYEKMQ (reference sequence). CDR3 in DNA: TGTGCCAGCAACTCCCGGGGGGGGAGAGAGACCCAGTACTTC. Translating it yields CASNSRGGRETQYF.

This chain connects TRBV5-6 to TRBJ1-1; 11 bases fit TRBD1. Germline V CDR1 and CDR2: SGHDT, YYEEEE. The CDR3 totals 14 residues. With 2 bases clipped from V and 7 bases from J, the junction kept 4 bases outside the gene matches. The CDR3 DNA reads TGTGCCAGCAGCTTCGGACAGGGGGCGAGTGAAGCTTTCTTT. This gives the protein CASSFGQGASEAFF.

This chain links TRBV27 with TRBJ1-1; no reliable D call. Germline V gives CDR1 MNHEY, CDR2 SMNVEV (reference sequence). The CDR3 has 13 residues. V was cut by 6 bases and J by 5 bases, with 13 bases left in between. The CDR3 sequence is CASSKDSGTEAFF. The DNA for the CDR3 is TGTGCCAGCAGCAAGGACTCTGGTACTGAAGCTTTCTTT.

The chain carries TRBV6-1 and TRBJ2-1; TRBD2 aligns across 9 bases. The CDR3 is 17 residues long. The V gene end was trimmed by 0 bases and the J gene end by 4 bases; junction bases not matched to a gene: 7. Germline V CDR1 and CDR2: MNHNS, SASEGT. The DNA of the CDR3 is TGTGCCAGCAGTGAAGCGCTGGGACTAGCAAGGTACAATGAGCAGTTCTTC. Its translation is CASSEALGLARYNEQFF.

The genes are TRBV27 and TRBJ2-5; 10 bases fit TRBD2. This CDR3 is built from 14 residues. Germline V gives CDR1 MNHEY, CDR2 SMNVEV (reference sequence). Trimming took 2 bases from V and 5 from J; bases not matched to a gene: 2. The CDR3 bases are TGTGCCAGCAGTTTACAGCGGGGGGGGGAGACCCAGTACTTC. The encoded protein is CASSLQRGGETQYF.

Only one count was recorded for this clone. V is TRBV7-8 and J is TRBJ2-7, with 9 bases matching TRBD2. CDR1 is SGHVS, CDR2 FQNEAQ, per germline. V lost 2 bases to trimming and J lost 12 bases; unmatched junction nucleotides: 8. The CDR3 runs 13 residues. The chain's CDR3 is CASSLLAGERGYF. The CDR3 DNA reads as TGTGCCAGCAGCTTATTAGCGGGAGAACGGGGGTACTTC.

The gene calls are TRBV6-1 and TRBJ1-2, with D possibly TRBD1 on 5 matching bases. Trimming took 7 bases from V and 0 from J, leaving 15 bases between them. This CDR3 has 15 amino acids. CDR1 is MNHNS and CDR2 is SASEGT in the germline V gene. CDR3 coding DNA: TGTGCCAGCATAGGAACAGGCACTTCTAACTATGGCTACACCTTC. The encoded protein is CASIGTGTSNYGYTF.

J is TRBJ1-1 and V is TRBV5-1; 8 nucleotides match TRBD1. The V gene's germline CDR1 is SGHRS and CDR2 YFSETQ. Trimming cost V 3 bases and J 1 base; bases outside gene matches: 23. This CDR3 has 21 residues. CDR3 sequence reads: CASSSGLGSAGGFFSNTEAFF. Here the CDR3 DNA reads TGCGCCAGCAGCTCTGGTCTTGGGTCGGCAGGGGGCTTTTTTTCGAACACTGAAGCTTTCTTT.

Notes on this clone: The sample holds other DNA sequences that translate to the same CDR3. The gene calls are TRBV6-5 and TRBJ2-3, with a tentative D call TRBD2 (5 bases). CDR3 length: 12 residues. Germline V gives CDR1 MNHEY, CDR2 SVGAGI. The V end lost 3 bases, the J end lost 6 bases, and 7 bases lay between the germline ends. The CDR3 DNA is TGTGCCAGCAGTTATCCGGGGGATACGCAGTATTTT. Translated, it gives CASSYPGDTQYF.

The J gene is TRBJ2-2, the V gene TRBV7-9; weak D call: TRBD2 (8 bases). The CDR3 runs to 16 residues. V was pared by 7 bases and J by 5 bases, with 20 bases between. Germline V gene data show CDR1 as SEHNR and CDR2 as FQNEAQ (reference sequence). CDR3 bases: TGTGCCAGCAAACAGGGGCCGGGAGGGAAAACCGGGGAGCTGTTTTTT. This codes for CASKQGPGGKTGELFF.

This clone was seen once. The CDR3 reads CASSIRGFSTDTQYF. The CDR3 DNA reads TGTGCCAGCAGCATCAGGGGATTTAGCACAGATACGCAGTATTTT. The gene calls are TRBV7-2 and TRBJ2-3, with a possible D match to TRBD1 (6 bases). In germline, CDR1 is SGHTA, CDR2 FQGNSA. There are 15 residues in the CDR3. The germline V and J ends were trimmed by 5 bases and 0 bases, with 12 bases remaining between them.

The chain joins TRBV19 to TRBJ2-7, with 8 bases aligning to TRBD1. V gave up 4 bases and J gave up 3 bases; unmatched junction bases: 2. This CDR3 comprises 13 residues. Germline assignment: CDR1 LNHDA and CDR2 SQIVND (reference sequence). The CDR3 is CASSTGGSYEQYF. CDR3 coding DNA: TGTGCCAGTAGTACAGGGGGCAGCTACGAGCAGTACTTC.

The rearrangement links TRBV2 to TRBJ2-4; 10 bases match TRBD1. Germline CDR1 is SNHLY and CDR2 is FYNNEI. This CDR3 is built from 19 residues. Trimming cost V 3 bases and J 5 bases; bases outside gene matches: 16. The CDR3 spells CASSDGSGQGLMVENIQYF. The CDR3 nucleotides read TGTGCCAGCAGTGACGGGTCGGGACAGGGGCTCATGGTCGAAAACATTCAGTACTTC.

The chain carries TRBV27 and TRBJ2-2, with D possibly matching TRBD2 (5 bases). V was cut by 0 bases and J by 7 bases, with 9 bases left in between. Per germline, CDR1 MNHEY and CDR2 SMNVEV (reference sequence). There are 14 residues in the CDR3. The CDR3 reads CASSLSLGSGELFF. CDR3 coding DNA: TGTGCCAGCAGTTTATCATTGGGGAGCGGGGAGCTGTTTTTT.

J is TRBJ1-5 and V is TRBV5-6, with a weak D call TRBD1 (6 bases). CDR3 length: 16 amino acids. Germline V gives CDR1 SGHDT, CDR2 YYEEEE. V was pared by 1 base and J by 1 base, with 12 bases between. The CDR3 DNA reads as TGTGCCAGCAGCTTGATGGCAGGGGCGAGCAATCAGCCCCAGCATTTT. This sequence encodes CASSLMAGASNQPQHF.

V and J are TRBV9 and TRBJ2-7; 7 positions agree with TRBD1. The CDR3 sequence is 14 residues long. The ends lost 0 bases at V and 2 bases at J; junction bases unmatched: 2. Looked up from germline, CDR1 is SGDLS and CDR2 is YYNGEE. CDR3 in DNA: TGTGCCAGCAGCGTAGGGGGACAGCCCTACGAGCAGTACTTC. Protein: CASSVGGQPYEQYF. The full variable domain, rest sourced from reference TRBV9 and TRBJ2-7, is DSGVTQTPKHLITATGQRVTLRCSPRSGDLSVYWYQQSLDQGLQFLIQYYNGEERAKGNILERFSAQQFPDLHSELNLSSLELGDSALYFCASSVGGQPYEQYFGPGTRLTVT.